The rows below give T cell receptor beta chains drawn from one sample of a study of cytomegalovirus exposure and HLA in healthy donors. Assay: immunoSEQ multiplex PCR; the TCRdb copy retains only in-frame clones and omits some. The sample shows some 200,000 clones, roughly 88% of them seen only once. Sequencing was done on a sample of PBMCs. The receptor set was obtained from a woman between 25 and 40 years old in good health and CMV-seropositive. The CDR3 runs from the conserved cysteine through the conserved F or W. The D gene is left open where the match is weak. Rows give clone size only sometimes, using once, few, many, or a class for an expanded clone.

D gene | J gene | clone size | V gene | CDR3 protein | CDR3 DNA
TRBD2 | TRBJ2-1 | . | TRBV6-1 | CASRRGLAGDEQFF | TGTGCCAGCAGGAGGGGGTTAGCGGGAGATGAGCAGTTCTTC
. | TRBJ2-7 | once | TRBV6-1 | CASSVSGLAYEQYF | TGTGCCAGCAGTGTTAGCGGCCTAGCCTACGAGCAGTACTTC
. | TRBJ2-1 | . | TRBV7-7 | CASSLDAYNEQFF | TGTGCTAGCAGCTTAGACGCGTACAATGAGCAGTTCTTC
. | TRBJ2-7 | . | TRBV6-6 | CASSEGQPTYEQYF | TGTGCCAGCAGCGAGGGACAACCTACCTACGAGCAGTACTTC
TRBD1 | TRBJ1-1 | . | TRBV7-2 | CASSLADRSNTEAFF | TGTGCCAGCAGCTTAGCGGACAGGTCTAACACTGAAGCTTTCTTT
. | TRBJ2-5 | . | TRBV2 | CASYQKETQYF | TGTGCCAGCTATCAGAAAGAGACCCAGTACTTC
. | TRBJ2-7 | . | TRBV28 | CASSLPTSYEQYF | TGTGCCAGCAGTTTACCTACCTCCTACGAGCAGTACTTC
. | TRBJ2-4 | . | TRBV13 | CASSHRTSRLAKNIQYF | TGTGCCAGCAGCCATCGAACGTCCAGGCTAGCCAAAAACATTCAGTACTTC
TRBD2 | TRBJ2-1 | . | TRBV4-2 | CASSPVAGVKEEQFF | TGTGCCAGCAGCCCCGTGGCGGGAGTAAAGGAAGAGCAGTTCTTC
TRBD2 | TRBJ2-7 | . | TRBV27 | CASSFSGAGAGAFYEQYF | TGTGCCAGCAGTTTTAGTGGGGCGGGAGCGGGAGCCTTCTACGAGCAGTACTTC
. | TRBJ2-5 | . | TRBV27 | CASSRQGERETQYF | TGTGCCAGCAGTCGCCAAGGAGAGAGAGAGACCCAGTACTTC
TRBD1 | TRBJ2-7 | . | TRBV27 | CASSPQGALYEQYF | TGTGCCAGCAGTCCACAGGGGGCCCTCTACGAGCAGTACTTC
. | TRBJ1-2 | . | TRBV6-1 | CASSEPPRYARGGYGYTF | TGTGCCAGCAGTGAACCGCCTCGGTATGCGCGAGGAGGGTATGGCTACACCTTC
. | TRBJ2-7 | many | TRBV5-4 | CASRKGEGLYEQYF | TGTGCCAGCAGGAAGGGGGAGGGCCTCTACGAGCAGTACTTC
. | TRBJ1-4 | once | TRBV5-1 | CASSRDINDEKLFF | TGCGCCAGCAGCCGGGACATAAACGATGAAAAACTGTTTTTT
TRBD2 | TRBJ2-7 | . | TRBV27 | CASRTGGRAYEQYF | TGTGCCAGCAGAACGGGCGGGAGGGCCTACGAGCAGTACTTC
TRBD1 | TRBJ1-1 | . | TRBV29-1 | CSVESGQGDTEAFF | TGCAGCGTTGAGTCGGGACAGGGAGACACTGAAGCTTTCTTT
TRBD2 | TRBJ2-7 | . | TRBV29-1 | CSVALSGIYEQYF | TGCAGCGTGGCTCTTAGCGGGATTTACGAGCAGTACTTC
TRBD1 | TRBJ1-5 | . | TRBV5-1 | CASSLGDRVNQPQHF | TGCGCCAGCAGCTTGGGGGACAGGGTTAATCAGCCCCAGCATTTT
. | TRBJ1-2 | . | TRBV30 | CASITNYGYTF | TGTGCCTCCATCACAAACTATGGCTACACCTTC
. | TRBJ2-2 | . | TRBV29-1 | CSVARTDTGELFF | TGCAGCGTAGCCCGGACAGACACCGGGGAGCTGTTTTTT
TRBD1 | TRBJ1-4 | . | TRBV4-1 | CASSQIRTGVEKLFF | TGCGCCAGCAGCCAAATCAGGACAGGGGTGGAAAAACTGTTTTTT
. | TRBJ2-7 | . | TRBV7-8 | CASSLSKGVPEQYF | TGTGCCAGCAGCTTATCGAAGGGGGTCCCTGAGCAGTACTTC
. | TRBJ2-7 | . | TRBV28 | CASSLSRIQQYF | TGTGCCAGCAGTTTATCTAGAATACAGCAGTACTTC
TRBD1 | TRBJ2-7 | . | TRBV18 | CASSPGTTGGWEYF | TGTGCCAGCTCACCAGGGACGACAGGGGGCTGGGAGTACTTC
TRBD1 | TRBJ1-5 | . | TRBV19 | CASSDRGSGNQPQHF | TGTGCCAGTAGTGACAGGGGGTCCGGCAATCAGCCCCAGCATTTT
. | TRBJ1-4 | . | TRBV19 | CASSITTAATNEKLFF | TGTGCCAGTAGTATAACTACAGCGGCAACTAATGAAAAACTGTTTTTT
. | TRBJ2-1 | few | TRBV11-2 | CASSLNSLNEQFF | TGTGCCAGCAGCTTAAATTCCCTCAATGAGCAGTTCTTC
TRBD2 | TRBJ2-1 | . | TRBV27 | CASSLLTSGRKGTEQFF | TGTGCCAGCAGTTTGTTGACTAGCGGGAGAAAAGGGACAGAGCAGTTCTTC
TRBD2 | TRBJ2-7 | . | TRBV6-1 | CASSDLPSGSTGYEQYF | TGTGCCAGCAGTGACCTCCCTAGCGGGAGTACAGGTTACGAGCAGTACTTC
. | TRBJ2-2 | . | TRBV30 | CAWSVRAGELFF | TGTGCCTGGAGTGTACGCGCCGGGGAGCTGTTTTTT
TRBD1 | TRBJ1-3 | few | TRBV28 | CASNLGTTGLVGNTIYF | TGTGCCAGCAACCTAGGGACGACAGGGCTCGTCGGAAACACCATATATTTT
. | TRBJ1-1 | . | TRBV27 | CASSRLGKMNTEAFF | TGTGCCAGCAGTCGCCTCGGGAAAATGAACACTGAAGCTTTCTTT
. | TRBJ1-1 | . | TRBV19 | CASDTGLNTEAFF | TGTGCCAGTGATACAGGATTGAACACTGAAGCTTTCTTT
. | TRBJ1-1 | . | TRBV6-1 | CASSAGRGSGVAEAFF | TGTGCCAGCAGTGCGGGGAGGGGCTCGGGAGTCGCTGAAGCTTTCTTT
TRBD1 | TRBJ1-2 | few | TRBV6-5 | CASRRDRQYGYTF | TGTGCCAGCAGAAGGGACAGGCAGTATGGCTACACCTTC
TRBD1 | TRBJ2-7 | . | TRBV2 | CASSEQGAAYEQYF | TGTGCCAGCAGTGAGCAGGGGGCCGCCTACGAGCAGTACTTC
. | TRBJ1-2 | . | TRBV28 | CASSLGVINYGYTF | TGTGCCAGCAGTTTAGGAGTCATTAACTATGGCTACACCTTC
. | TRBJ2-3 | . | TRBV28 | CASSLQTSTDTQYF | TGTGCCAGCAGTTTACAAACTAGCACAGATACGCAGTATTTT
TRBD1 | TRBJ2-1 | once | TRBV6-5 | CASSYSQTGINEQFF | TGTGCCAGCAGTTACTCCCAGACAGGGATCAATGAGCAGTTCTTC
. | TRBJ1-2 | . | TRBV30 | CAWSVLLQSGYTF | TGTGCCTGGAGTGTACTTCTCCAATCAGGCTACACCTTC
. | TRBJ2-1 | . | TRBV6-1 | CASSEYFYNEQFF | TGTGCCAGCAGTGAATACTTCTACAATGAGCAGTTCTTC
TRBD2 | TRBJ2-7 | . | TRBV19 | CASSTRTSGAYEQYF | TGTGCCAGTAGTACGCGGACTAGCGGGGCCTACGAGCAGTACTTC
. | TRBJ2-1 | . | TRBV29-1 | CSDTSGYNEQFF | TGCAGCGATACTAGTGGCTACAATGAGCAGTTCTTC
. | TRBJ1-5 | . | TRBV27 | CATADLKDSRGQPQHF | TGTGCCACCGCGGACTTAAAGGACAGCCGGGGTCAGCCCCAGCATTTT
TRBD1 | TRBJ2-2 | . | TRBV2 | CASKTGGHGELFF | TGTGCCAGCAAGACAGGGGGTCACGGGGAGCTGTTTTTT
. | TRBJ2-1 | . | TRBV30 | CAWRWPGPYNEQFF | TGTGCCTGGAGGTGGCCAGGGCCCTACAATGAGCAGTTCTTC
. | TRBJ2-5 | . | TRBV6-5 | CASSLTTKQETQYF | TGTGCCAGCAGTTTAACTACCAAGCAAGAGACCCAGTACTTC
. | TRBJ1-2 | . | TRBV6-1 | CASSEARGSYGYTF | TGTGCCAGCAGTGAAGCGCGGGGGAGCTATGGCTACACCTTC
TRBD1 | TRBJ1-1 | . | TRBV7-6 | CASSGQENTEAFF | TGTGCCAGCAGCGGACAGGAGAACACTGAAGCTTTCTTT
TRBD1 | TRBJ1-4 | once | TRBV29-1 | CSVGTGGSRGEKLFF | TGCAGCGTTGGGACAGGGGGATCCCGAGGTGAAAAACTGTTTTTT
. | TRBJ2-1 | . | TRBV5-6 | CASSLNTINEQFF | TGTGCCAGCAGCTTAAACACGATCAATGAGCAGTTCTTC
TRBD1 | TRBJ2-2 | . | TRBV5-1 | CASSLGGQGGTGELFF | TGCGCCAGCAGCTTGGGGGGACAGGGAGGCACCGGGGAGCTGTTTTTT
TRBD2 | TRBJ2-7 | . | TRBV5-1 | CATPSLLAGVGTYEQYF | TGCGCCACCCCGTCCTTATTAGCGGGAGTAGGGACCTACGAGCAGTACTTC
. | TRBJ2-7 | . | TRBV11-2 | CASSLAPSGLAYEQYF | TGTGCCAGCAGCTTAGCCCCTTCAGGGTTGGCCTACGAGCAGTACTTC
TRBD1 | TRBJ2-3 | . | TRBV7-9 | CASSPRGTGRRTSTDTQYF | TGTGCCAGCAGCCCGAGGGGGACAGGGAGGAGGACTAGCACAGATACGCAGTATTTT
TRBD1 | TRBJ2-2 | . | TRBV5-1 | CASSLQDRGITGELFF | TGCGCCAGCAGCTTGCAGGACAGGGGCATAACCGGGGAGCTGTTTTTT
. | TRBJ1-5 | few | TRBV18 | CASSPSGLNQPQHF | TGTGCCAGCTCACCATCAGGGCTCAATCAGCCCCAGCATTTT
. | TRBJ2-7 | . | TRBV11-2 | CASSLFGAYEQYF | TGTGCCAGCAGCTTATTCGGGGCCTACGAGCAGTACTTC